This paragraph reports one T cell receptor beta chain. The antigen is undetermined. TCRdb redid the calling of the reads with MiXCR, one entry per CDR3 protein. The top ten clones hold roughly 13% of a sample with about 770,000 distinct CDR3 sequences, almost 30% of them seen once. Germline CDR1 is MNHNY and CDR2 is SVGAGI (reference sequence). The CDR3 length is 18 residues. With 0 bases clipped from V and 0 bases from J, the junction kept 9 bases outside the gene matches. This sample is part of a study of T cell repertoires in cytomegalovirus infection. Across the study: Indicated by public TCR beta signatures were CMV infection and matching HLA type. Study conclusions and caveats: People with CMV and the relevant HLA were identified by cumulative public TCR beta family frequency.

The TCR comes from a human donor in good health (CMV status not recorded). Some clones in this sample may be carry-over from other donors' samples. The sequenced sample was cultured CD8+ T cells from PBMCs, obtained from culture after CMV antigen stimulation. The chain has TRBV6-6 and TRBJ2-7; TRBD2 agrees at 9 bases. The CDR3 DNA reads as TGTGCCAGCAGTTACTCGATTCATATAGCGGGGGACTCCTACGAGCAGTACTTC. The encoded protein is CASSYSIHIAGDSYEQYF.